The entry below describes one TCR beta chain. This record comes from a study of blood T cell repertoires in COVID-19. TCRdb's table, derived via immunoSEQ multiplex PCR, lists solely in-frame clones and lacks some. The sample has roughly 230,000 clones, 65% to 85% seen once. The germline CDR1 and CDR2 sequences are SGHRS and YFSETQ. After removal of 4 bases from V and 2 bases from J, the junction contained 8 bases not matched to a gene. This CDR3 region has 17 residues. Sequencing was performed on peripheral blood. The sequence derives from a man in his forties or fifties with acute or convalescent COVID-19. V and J are TRBV5-1 and TRBJ1-4; 10 nucleotides match TRBD1. CDR3 region: CASSLTGGVGTNEKLFF. The CDR3 DNA follows: TGCGCCAGCAGCCTGACAGGGGGCGTCGGTACTAATGAAAAACTGTTTTTT.